This TCR beta chain appears in the sequencing data of a study of human T cells and chemical hapten exposure. This clonotype was seen more than once but under ten times. TCRdb re-derived calls from the RACE reads in MiXCR, one entry per CDR3 protein. The sample yields tens of thousands of distinct CDR3 sequences, about 10% seen once. Noted time point: patch test 1, 2 weeks after DPC sensitization. Treatment: therapeutic diphenylcyclopropenone sensitization with weekly scalp DPC. CDR3 length: 13 residues. CDR1 is MNHEY and CDR2 is SVGAGI in the germline V gene. Trimming stripped 9 bases from V and 6 bases from J, with 17 bases between.

Sequences were derived from whole blood, sampled in connection with sensitization to the hapten diphenylcyclopropenone (DPC). The chain couples TRBV6-5 to TRBJ1-1; no reliable D call. The clonotype originates from a man in his forties with alopecia areata. Some clones in this sample may be carry-over from other donors' samples. CDR3 sequence reads: CASSDGWLSEAFF. The CDR3 DNA reads TGTGCCAGTTCGGACGGTTGGCTTTCTGAAGCTTTCTTT.